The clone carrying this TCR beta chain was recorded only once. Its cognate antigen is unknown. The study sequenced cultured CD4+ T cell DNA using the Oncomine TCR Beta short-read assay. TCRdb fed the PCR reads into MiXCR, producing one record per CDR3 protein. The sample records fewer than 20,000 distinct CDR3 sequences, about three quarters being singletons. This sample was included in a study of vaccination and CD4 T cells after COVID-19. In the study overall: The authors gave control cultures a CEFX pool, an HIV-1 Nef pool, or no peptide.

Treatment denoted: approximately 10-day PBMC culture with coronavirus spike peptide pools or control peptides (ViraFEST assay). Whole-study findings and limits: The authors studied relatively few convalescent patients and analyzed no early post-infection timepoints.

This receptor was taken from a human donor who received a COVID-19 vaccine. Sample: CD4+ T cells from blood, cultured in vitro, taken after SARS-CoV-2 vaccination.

The DNA for the CDR3 is TGCAGTGCCAGGACCATTGGGGGCTATGGCTACACCTTC. This codes for CSARTIGGYGYTF. The chain joins TRBV20-1 to TRBJ1-2, with a possible D match to TRBD1 (5 bases). Per the germline V gene, CDR1 is DFQATT and CDR2 is SNEGSKA (reference sequence). CDR3 size: 13 residues. Trimming shortened V by 6 bases and J by 4 bases, and 15 bases separated the two germline ends.